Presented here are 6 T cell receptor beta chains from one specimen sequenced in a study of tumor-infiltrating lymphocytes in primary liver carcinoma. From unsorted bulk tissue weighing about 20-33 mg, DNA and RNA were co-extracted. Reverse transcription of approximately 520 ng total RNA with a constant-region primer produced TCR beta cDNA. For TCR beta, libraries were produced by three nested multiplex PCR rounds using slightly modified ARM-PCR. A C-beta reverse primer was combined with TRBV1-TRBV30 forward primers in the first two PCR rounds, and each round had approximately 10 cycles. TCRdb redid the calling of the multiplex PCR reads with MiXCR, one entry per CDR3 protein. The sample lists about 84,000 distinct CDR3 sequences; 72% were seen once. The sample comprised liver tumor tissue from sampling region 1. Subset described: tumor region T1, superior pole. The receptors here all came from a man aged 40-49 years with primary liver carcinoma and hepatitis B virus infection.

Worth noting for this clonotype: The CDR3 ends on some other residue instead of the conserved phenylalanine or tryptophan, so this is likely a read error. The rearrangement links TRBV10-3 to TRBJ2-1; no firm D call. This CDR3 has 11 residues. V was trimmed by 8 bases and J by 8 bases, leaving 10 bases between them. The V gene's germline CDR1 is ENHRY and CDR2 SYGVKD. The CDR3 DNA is TGTGCCATCCCAGGTACCGATGAGCAGTTCATC. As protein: CAIPGTDEQFI.

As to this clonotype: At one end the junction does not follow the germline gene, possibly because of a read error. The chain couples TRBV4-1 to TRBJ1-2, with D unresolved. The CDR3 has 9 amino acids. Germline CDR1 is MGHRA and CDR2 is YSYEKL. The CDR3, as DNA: TGTGCCGGCAGACTGGGCTACACCTTC. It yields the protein CAGRLGYTF.

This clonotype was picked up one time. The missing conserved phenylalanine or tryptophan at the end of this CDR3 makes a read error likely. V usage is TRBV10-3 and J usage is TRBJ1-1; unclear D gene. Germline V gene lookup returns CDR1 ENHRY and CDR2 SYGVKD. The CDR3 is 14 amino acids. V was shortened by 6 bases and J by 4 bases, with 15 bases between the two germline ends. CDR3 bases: TGTGCCATCAGCCGAACACGGTTGGGCACTGAAGCTTTCCTT. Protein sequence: CAISRTRLGTEAFL.

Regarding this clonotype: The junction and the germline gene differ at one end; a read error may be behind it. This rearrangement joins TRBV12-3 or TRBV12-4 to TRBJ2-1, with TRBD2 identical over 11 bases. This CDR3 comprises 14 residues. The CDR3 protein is CANSKLAGVNEQLF. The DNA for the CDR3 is TGTGCCAACAGTAAACTAGCGGGGGTCAATGAGCAGCTCTTC.

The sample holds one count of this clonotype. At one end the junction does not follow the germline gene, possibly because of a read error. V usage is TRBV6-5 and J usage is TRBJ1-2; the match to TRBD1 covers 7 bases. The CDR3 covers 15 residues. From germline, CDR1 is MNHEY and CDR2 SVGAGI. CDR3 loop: CPSGKKGASNYDYTF. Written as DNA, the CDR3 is TGTCCCAGCGGGAAAAAGGGGGCTTCAAACTATGACTACACCTTC.

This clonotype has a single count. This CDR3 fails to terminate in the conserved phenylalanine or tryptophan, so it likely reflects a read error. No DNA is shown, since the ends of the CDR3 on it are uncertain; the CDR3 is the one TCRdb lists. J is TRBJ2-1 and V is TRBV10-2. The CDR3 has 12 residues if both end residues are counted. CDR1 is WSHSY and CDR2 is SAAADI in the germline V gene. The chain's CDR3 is CASSKNRNEHFL.